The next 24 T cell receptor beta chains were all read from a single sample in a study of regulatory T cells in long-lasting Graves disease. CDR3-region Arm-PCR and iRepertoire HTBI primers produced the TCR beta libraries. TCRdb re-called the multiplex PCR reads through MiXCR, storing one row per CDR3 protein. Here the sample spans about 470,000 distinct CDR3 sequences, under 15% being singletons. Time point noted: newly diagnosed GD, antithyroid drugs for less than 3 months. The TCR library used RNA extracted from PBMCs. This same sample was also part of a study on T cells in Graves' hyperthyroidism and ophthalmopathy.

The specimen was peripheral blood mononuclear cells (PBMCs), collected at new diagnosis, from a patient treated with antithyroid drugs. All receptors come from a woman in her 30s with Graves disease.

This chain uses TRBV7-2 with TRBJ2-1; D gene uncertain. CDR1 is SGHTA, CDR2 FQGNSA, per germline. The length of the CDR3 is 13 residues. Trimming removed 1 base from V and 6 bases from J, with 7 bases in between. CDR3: CASSLDRANEQFF. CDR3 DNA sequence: TGTGCCAGCAGCTTAGATCGGGCCAATGAGCAGTTCTTC.

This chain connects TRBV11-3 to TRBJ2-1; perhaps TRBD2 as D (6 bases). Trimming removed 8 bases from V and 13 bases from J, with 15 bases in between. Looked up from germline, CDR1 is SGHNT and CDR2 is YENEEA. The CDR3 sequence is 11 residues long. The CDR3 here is CASPYPGDQFF. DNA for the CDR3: TGTGCCAGCCCGTACCCGGGAGACCAGTTCTTC.

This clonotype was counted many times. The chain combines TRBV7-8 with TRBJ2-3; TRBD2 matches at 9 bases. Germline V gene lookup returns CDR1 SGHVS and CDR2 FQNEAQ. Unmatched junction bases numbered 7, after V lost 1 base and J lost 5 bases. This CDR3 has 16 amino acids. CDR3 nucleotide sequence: TGTGCCAGCAGCTTAGTGTGGCGGGAGGGCCGAGATACGCAGTATTTT. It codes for CASSLVWREGRDTQYF.

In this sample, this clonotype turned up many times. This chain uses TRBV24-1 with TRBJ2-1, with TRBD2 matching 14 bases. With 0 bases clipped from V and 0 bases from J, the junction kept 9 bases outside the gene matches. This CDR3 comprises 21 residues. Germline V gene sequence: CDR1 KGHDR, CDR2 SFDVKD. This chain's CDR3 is CATSDLPRGTSGSDSYNEQFF. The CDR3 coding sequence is TGTGCCACCAGTGATTTGCCGCGAGGGACTAGCGGGAGTGACTCCTACAATGAGCAGTTCTTC.

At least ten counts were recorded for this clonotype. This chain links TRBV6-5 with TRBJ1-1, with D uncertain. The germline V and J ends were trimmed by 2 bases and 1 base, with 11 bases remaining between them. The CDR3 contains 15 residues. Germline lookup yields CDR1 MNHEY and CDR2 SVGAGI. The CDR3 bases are TGTGCCAGCAGTTACGGTGGGGTGAAGAACACTGAAGCTTTCTTT. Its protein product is CASSYGGVKNTEAFF.

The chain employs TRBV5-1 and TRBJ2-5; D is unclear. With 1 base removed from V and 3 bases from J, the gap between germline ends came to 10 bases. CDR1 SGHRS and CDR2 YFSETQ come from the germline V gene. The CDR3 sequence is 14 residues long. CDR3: CASSLPQTEETQYF. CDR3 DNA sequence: TGCGCCAGCAGCTTGCCCCAAACCGAAGAGACCCAGTACTTC.

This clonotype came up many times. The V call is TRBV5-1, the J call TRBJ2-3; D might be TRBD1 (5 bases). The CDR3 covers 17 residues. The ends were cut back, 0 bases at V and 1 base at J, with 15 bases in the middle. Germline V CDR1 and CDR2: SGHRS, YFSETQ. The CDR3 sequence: CASSLDQGPGGTDTQYF. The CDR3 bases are TGCGCCAGCAGCTTGGACCAGGGCCCTGGCGGCACAGATACGCAGTATTTT.

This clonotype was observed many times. The CDR3 loop reads CASSERGEGKNEQFF. In DNA, the CDR3 is TGTGCCAGCAGTGAAAGAGGGGAGGGGAAAAATGAGCAGTTCTTC. This chain connects TRBV6-2 or TRBV6-3 to TRBJ2-1; 7 nucleotides agree with TRBD2. The CDR3 has 15 amino acids. The germline V gene has CDR1 MNHEY and CDR2 SVGEGT. Trimming cost V 5 bases and J 7 bases; bases outside gene matches: 11.

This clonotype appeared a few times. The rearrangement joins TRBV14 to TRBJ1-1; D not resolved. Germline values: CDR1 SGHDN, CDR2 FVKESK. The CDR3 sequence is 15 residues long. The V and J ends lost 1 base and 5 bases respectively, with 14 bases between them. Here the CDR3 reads CASSQAGFWSTEAFF. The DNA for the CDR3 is TGTGCCAGCAGCCAAGCTGGGTTTTGGAGTACTGAAGCTTTCTTT.

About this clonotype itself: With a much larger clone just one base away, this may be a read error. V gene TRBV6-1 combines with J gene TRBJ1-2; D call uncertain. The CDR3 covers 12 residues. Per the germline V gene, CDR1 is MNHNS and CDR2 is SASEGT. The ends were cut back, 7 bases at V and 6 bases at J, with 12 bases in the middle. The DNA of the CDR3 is TGTGCCAGCATCGGACGGTTGGATGGCTACACCTTC. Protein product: CASIGRLDGYTF.

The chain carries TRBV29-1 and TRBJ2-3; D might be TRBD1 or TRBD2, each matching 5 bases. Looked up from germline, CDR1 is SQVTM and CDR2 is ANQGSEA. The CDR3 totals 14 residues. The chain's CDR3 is CSLSGLGPVDTQYF. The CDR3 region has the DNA TGCAGTCTGTCCGGACTGGGACCGGTGGATACGCAGTATTTT.

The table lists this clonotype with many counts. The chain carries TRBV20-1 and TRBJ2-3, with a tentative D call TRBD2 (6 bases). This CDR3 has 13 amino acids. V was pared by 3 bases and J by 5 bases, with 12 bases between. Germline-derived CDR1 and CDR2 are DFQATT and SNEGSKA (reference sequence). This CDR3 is CSASGGPGDTQYF. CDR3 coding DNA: TGCAGTGCTAGCGGAGGGCCGGGAGATACGCAGTATTTT.

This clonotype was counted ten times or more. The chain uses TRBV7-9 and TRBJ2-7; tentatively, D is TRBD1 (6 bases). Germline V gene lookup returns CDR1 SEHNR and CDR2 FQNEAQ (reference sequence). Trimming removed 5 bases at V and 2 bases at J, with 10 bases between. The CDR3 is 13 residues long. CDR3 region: CASSAWDTYEQYF. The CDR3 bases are TGTGCCAGCAGCGCGTGGGACACCTACGAGCAGTACTTC.

The CDR3 sequence is CASSEAWGWGTEAFF. CDR3 bases: TGTGCCAGCAGTGAAGCGTGGGGGTGGGGTACTGAAGCTTTCTTT. This chain joins TRBV2 and TRBJ1-1; possible D gene TRBD1, 5 bases. The ends were cut back, 0 bases at V and 5 bases at J, with 13 bases in the middle. CDR3 length: 15 amino acids. Germline V CDR1 and CDR2: SNHLY, FYNNEI.

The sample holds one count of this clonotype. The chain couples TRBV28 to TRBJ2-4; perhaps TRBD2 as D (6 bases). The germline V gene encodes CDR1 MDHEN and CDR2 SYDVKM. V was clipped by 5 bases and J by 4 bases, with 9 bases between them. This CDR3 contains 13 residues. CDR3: CASSGDSKNIQYF. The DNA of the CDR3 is TGTGCCAGCAGTGGGGACTCGAAAAACATTCAGTACTTC. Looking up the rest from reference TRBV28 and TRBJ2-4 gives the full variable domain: DVKVTQSSRYLVKRTGEKVFLECVQDMDHENMFWYRQDPGLGLRLIYFSYDVKMKEKGDIPEGYSVSREKKERFSLILESASTNQTSMYLCASSGDSKNIQYFGAGTRLSVL.

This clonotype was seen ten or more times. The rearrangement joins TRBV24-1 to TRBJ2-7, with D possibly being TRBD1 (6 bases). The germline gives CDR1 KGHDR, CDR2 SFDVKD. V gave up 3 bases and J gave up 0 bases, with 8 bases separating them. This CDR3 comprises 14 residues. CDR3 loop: CATSDTGNSYEQYF. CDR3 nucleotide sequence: TGTGCCACCAGTGATACAGGGAACTCCTACGAGCAGTACTTC.

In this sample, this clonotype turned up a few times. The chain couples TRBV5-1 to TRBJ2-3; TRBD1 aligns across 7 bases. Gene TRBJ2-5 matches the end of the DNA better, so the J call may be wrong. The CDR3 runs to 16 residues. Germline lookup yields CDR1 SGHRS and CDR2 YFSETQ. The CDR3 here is CASSLGGTGVRETQYF. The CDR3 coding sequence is TGCGCCAGCAGCTTGGGCGGCACAGGGGTTCGGGAGACCCAGTACTTC.

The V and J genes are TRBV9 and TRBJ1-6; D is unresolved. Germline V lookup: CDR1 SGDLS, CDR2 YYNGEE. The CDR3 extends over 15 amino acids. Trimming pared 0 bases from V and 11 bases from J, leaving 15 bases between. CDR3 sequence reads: CASSVDQVPHPPLHF. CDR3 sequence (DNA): TGTGCCAGCAGCGTAGATCAGGTACCTCACCCACCCCTCCACTTT.

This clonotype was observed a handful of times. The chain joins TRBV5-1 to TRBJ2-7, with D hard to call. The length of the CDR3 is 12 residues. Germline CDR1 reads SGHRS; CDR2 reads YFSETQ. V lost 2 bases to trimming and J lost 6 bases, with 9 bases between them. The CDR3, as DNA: TGCGCCAGCAGCTTTCCCCTCGGCGAGCAGTACTTC. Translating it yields CASSFPLGEQYF.

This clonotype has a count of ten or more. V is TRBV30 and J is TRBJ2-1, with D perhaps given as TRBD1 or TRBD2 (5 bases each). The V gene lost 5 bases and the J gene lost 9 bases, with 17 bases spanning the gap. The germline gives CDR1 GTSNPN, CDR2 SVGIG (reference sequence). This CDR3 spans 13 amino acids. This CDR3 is CAWEGWGDPEQFF. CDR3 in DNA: TGTGCCTGGGAGGGGTGGGGCGACCCTGAGCAGTTCTTC.

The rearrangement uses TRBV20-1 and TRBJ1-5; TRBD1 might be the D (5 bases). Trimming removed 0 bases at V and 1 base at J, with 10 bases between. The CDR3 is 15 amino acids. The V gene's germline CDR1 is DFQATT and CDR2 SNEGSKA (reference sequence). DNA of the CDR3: TGCAGTGCTAGAGAGCTAGACAGAAGCAATCAGCCCCAGCATTTT. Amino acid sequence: CSARELDRSNQPQHF.

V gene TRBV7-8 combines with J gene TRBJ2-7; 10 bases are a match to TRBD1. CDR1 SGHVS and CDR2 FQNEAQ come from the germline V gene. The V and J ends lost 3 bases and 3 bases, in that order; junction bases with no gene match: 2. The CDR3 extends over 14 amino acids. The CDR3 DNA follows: TGTGCCAGCAGCTTCGACAGGGGGCTCTACGAGCAGTACTTC. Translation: CASSFDRGLYEQYF.

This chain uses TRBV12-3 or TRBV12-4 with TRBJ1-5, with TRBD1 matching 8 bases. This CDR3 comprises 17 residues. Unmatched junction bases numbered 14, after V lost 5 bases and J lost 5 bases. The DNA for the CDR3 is TGTGCCAGCAGTCCACAGGGGGGGGGGGCCGCCCATCAGCCCCAGCATTTT. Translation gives CASSPQGGGAAHQPQHF.

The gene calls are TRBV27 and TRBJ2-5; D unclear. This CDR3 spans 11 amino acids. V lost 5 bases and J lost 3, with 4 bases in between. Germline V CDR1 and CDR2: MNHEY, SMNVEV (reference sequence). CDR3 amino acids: CASSVEETQYF. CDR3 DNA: TGTGCCAGCAGTGTCGAAGAGACCCAGTACTTC.